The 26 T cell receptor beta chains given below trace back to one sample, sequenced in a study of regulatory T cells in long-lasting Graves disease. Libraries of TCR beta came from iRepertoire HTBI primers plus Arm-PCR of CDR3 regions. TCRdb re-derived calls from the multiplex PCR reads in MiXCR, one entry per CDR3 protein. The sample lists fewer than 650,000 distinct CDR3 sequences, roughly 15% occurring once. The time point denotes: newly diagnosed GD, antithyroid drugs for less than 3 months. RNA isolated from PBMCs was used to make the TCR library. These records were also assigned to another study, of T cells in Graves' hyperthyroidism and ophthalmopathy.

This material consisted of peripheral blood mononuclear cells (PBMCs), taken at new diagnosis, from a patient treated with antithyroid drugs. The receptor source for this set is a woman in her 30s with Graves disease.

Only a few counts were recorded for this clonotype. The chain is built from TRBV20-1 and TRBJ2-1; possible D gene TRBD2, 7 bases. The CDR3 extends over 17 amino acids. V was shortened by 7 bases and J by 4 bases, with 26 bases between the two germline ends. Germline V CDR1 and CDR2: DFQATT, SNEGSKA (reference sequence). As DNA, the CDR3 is TGCAGTGGCGGACTGGGGGGGCCAAACGGGCTATACAATGAGCAGTTCTTC. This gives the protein CSGGLGGPNGLYNEQFF.

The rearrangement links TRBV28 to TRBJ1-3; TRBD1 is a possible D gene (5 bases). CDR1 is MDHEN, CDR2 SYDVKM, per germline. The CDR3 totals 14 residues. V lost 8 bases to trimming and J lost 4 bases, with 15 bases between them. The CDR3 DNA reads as TGTGCCAGCGCGGGGGTAGCCGGAGGAAACACCATATATTTT. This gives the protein CASAGVAGGNTIYF. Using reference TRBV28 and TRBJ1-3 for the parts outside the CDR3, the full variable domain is DVKVTQSSRYLVKRTGEKVFLECVQDMDHENMFWYRQDPGLGLRLIYFSYDVKMKEKGDIPEGYSVSREKKERFSLILESASTNQTSMYLCASAGVAGGNTIYFGEGSWLTVV.

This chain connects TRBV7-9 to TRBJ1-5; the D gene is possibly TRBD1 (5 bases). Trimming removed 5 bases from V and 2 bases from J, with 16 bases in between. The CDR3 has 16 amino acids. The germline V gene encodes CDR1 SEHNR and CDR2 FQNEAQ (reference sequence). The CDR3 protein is CASSLDGGSGNQPQHF. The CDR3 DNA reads TGTGCCAGCAGCCTGGATGGGGGGTCGGGCAATCAGCCCCAGCATTTT.

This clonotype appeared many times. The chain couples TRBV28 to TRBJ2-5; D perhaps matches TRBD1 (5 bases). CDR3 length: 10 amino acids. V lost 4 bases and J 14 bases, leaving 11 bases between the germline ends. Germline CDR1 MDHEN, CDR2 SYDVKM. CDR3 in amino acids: CASSSTRVYF. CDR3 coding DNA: TGTGCCAGCAGTTCCACCAGGGTTTACTTC.

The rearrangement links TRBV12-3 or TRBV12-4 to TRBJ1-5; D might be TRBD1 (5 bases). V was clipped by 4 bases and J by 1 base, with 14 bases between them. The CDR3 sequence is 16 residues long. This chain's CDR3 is CASSSGTQRSNQPQHF. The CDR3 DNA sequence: TGTGCCAGCAGTTCCGGGACTCAACGCAGCAATCAGCCCCAGCATTTT.

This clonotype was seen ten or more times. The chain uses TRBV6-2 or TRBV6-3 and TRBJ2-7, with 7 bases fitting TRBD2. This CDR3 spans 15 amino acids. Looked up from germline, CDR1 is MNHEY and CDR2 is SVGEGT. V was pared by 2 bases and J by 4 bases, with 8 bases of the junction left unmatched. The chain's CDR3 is CASSYKASGEYEQYF. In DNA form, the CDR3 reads TGTGCCAGCAGTTACAAGGCTAGCGGAGAGTACGAGCAGTACTTC.

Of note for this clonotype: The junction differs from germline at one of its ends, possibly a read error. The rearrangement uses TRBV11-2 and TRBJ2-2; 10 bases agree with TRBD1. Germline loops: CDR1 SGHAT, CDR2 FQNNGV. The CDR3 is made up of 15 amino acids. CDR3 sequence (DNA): TGTGCCAGCAGTTGGGGGACAGGGGCTACCGGGGGGCTGTTTTTT. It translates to CASSWGTGATGGLFF.

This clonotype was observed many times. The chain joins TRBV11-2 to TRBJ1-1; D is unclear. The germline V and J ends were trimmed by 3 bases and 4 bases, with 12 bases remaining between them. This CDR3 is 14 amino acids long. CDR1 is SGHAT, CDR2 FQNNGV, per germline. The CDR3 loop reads CASSLTPGGTEAFF. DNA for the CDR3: TGTGCCAGCAGCTTGACACCGGGAGGCACTGAAGCTTTCTTT.

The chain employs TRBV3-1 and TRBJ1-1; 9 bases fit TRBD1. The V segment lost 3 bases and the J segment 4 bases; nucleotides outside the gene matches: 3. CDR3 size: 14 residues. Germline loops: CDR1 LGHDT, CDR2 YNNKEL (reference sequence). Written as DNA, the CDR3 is TGTGCCAGCAGCCACGGACAGGGGTTCACTGAAGCTTTCTTT. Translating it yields CASSHGQGFTEAFF.

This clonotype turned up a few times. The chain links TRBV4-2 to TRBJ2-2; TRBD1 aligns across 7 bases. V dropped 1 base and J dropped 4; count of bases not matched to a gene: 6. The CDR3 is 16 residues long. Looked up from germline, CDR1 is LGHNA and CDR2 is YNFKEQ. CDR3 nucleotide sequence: TGTGCCAGCAGCCAAGTTACAGGGGTTAGCACCGGGGAGCTGTTTTTT. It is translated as CASSQVTGVSTGELFF.

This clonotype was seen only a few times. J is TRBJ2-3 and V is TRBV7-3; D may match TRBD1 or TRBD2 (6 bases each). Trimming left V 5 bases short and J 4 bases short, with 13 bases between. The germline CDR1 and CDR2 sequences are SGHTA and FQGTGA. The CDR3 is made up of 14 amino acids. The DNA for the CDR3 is TGTGCCAGCAGCCGGGGGCCTAACGCAGATACGCAGTATTTT. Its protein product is CASSRGPNADTQYF.

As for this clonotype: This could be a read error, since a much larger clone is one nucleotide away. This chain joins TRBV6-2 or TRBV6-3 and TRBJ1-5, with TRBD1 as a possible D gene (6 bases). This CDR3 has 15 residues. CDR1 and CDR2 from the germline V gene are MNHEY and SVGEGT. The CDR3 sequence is CTSLQTGLGNQPQHF. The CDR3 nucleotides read TGTACCAGCCTACAAACAGGGCTTGGCAATCAGCCCCAGCATTTT.

CDR3 sequence (DNA): TGTGCCAGCAGCTCGCTGTCGACGGACACCGGGGAGCTGTTTTTT. Translated: CASSSLSTDTGELFF. The chain uses TRBV5-6 and TRBJ2-2; no reliable D call. Germline assignment: CDR1 SGHDT and CDR2 YYEEEE. V lost 3 bases, J lost 3 bases, and 12 bases lay in between. The CDR3 runs 15 residues. The variable domain in full, with the rest retrieved from reference TRBV5-6 and TRBJ2-2, is DAGVTQSPTHLIKTRGQQVTLRCSPKSGHDTVSWYQQALGQGPQFIFQYYEEEERQRGNFPDRFSGHQFPNYSSELNVNALLLGDSALYLCASSSLSTDTGELFFGEGSRLTVL.

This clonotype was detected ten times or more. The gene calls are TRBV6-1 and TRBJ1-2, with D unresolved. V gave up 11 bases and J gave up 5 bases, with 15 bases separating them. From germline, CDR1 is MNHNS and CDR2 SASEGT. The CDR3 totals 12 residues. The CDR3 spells CADKKRTYGYTF. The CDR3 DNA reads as TGTGCCGACAAAAAGAGGACTTATGGCTACACCTTC.

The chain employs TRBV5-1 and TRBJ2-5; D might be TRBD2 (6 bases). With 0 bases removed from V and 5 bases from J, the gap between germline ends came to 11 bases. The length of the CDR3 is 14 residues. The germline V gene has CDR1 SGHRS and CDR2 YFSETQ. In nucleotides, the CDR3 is TGCGCCAGCAGCTTGGTTTCGGGAGTCGAGACCCAGTACTTC. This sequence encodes CASSLVSGVETQYF.

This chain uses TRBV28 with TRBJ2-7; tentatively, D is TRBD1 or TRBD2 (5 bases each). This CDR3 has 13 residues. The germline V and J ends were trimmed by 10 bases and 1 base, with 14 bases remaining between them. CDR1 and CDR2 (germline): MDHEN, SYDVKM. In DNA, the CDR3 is TGTGCCACAGCCGTTGGGGGTTCCTACGAGCAGTACTTC. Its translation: CATAVGGSYEQYF.

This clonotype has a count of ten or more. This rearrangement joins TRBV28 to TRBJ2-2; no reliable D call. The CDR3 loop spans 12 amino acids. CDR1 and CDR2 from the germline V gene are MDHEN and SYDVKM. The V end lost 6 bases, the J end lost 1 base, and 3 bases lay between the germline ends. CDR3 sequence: CASRENTGELFF. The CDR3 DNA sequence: TGTGCCAGCAGGGAGAACACCGGGGAGCTGTTTTTT.

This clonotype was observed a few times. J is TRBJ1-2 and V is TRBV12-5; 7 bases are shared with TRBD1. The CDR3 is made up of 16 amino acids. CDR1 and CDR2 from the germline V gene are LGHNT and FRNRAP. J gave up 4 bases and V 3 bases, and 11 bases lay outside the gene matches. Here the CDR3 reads CASGFPTGTVLYGYTF. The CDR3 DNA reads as TGTGCTAGTGGTTTCCCGACCGGGACAGTACTCTATGGCTACACCTTC.

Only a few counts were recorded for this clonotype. The CDR3 region is CASIDPREGGAKNIQYF. The CDR3 bases are TGTGCCAGCATCGACCCGCGGGAGGGTGGGGCCAAAAACATTCAGTACTTC. The chain couples TRBV7-9 to TRBJ2-4; TRBD2 matches at 9 bases. Germline-derived CDR1 and CDR2 are SEHNR and FQNEAQ (reference sequence). The CDR3 is 17 amino acids. V was clipped by 7 bases and J by 1 base; unmatched bases: 11.

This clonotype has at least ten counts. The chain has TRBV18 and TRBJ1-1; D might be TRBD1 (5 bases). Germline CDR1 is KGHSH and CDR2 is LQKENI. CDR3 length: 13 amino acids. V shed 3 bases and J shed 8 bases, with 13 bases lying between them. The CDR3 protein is CASSPSAGTEAFF. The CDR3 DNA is TGTGCCAGCTCACCTTCGGCAGGGACCGAAGCTTTCTTT.

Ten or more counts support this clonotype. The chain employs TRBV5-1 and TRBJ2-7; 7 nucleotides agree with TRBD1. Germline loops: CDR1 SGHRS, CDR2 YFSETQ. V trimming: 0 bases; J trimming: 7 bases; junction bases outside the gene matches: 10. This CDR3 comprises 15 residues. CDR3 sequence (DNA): TGCGCCAGCAGCTTGGAGGGACAGAGCTCTCGGGAGCAGTACTTC. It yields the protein CASSLEGQSSREQYF.

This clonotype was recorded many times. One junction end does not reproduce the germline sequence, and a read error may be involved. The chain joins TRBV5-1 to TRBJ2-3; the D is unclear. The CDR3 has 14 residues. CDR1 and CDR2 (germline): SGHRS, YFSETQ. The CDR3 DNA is TGTGCCAGCAGCTCACCAGGTAGCACAGATACGCAGTATTTT. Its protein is CASSSPGSTDTQYF.

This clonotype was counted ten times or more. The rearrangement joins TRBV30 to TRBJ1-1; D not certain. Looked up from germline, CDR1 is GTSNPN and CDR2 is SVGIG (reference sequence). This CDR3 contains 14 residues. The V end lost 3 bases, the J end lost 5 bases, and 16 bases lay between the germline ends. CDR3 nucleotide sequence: TGTGCCTGGAGGGCACAACGGACGGTGACTGAAGCTTTCTTT. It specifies CAWRAQRTVTEAFF.

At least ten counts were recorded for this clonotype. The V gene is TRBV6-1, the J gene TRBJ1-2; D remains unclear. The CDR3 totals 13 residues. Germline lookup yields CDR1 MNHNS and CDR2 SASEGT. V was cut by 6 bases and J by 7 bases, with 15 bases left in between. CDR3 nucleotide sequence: TGTGCCAGCAGCTTGGACGGAGCGATTGGCTACACCTTC. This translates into CASSLDGAIGYTF.

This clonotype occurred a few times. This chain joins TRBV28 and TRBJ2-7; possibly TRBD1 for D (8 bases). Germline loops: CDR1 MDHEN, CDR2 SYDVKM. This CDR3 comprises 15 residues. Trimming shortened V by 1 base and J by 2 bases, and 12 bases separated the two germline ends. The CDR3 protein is CASSLSGGQAYEQYF. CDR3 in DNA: TGTGCCAGCAGTTTATCGGGGGGACAGGCCTACGAGCAGTACTTC.

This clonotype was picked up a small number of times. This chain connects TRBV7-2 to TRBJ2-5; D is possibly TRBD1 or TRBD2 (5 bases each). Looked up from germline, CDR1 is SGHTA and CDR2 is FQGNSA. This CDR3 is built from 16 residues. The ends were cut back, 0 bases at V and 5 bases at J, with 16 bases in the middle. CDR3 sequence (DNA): TGTGCCAGCAGCTTAGCGGGGGTTGGTGTTCGGGAGACCCAGTACTTC. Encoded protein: CASSLAGVGVRETQYF.